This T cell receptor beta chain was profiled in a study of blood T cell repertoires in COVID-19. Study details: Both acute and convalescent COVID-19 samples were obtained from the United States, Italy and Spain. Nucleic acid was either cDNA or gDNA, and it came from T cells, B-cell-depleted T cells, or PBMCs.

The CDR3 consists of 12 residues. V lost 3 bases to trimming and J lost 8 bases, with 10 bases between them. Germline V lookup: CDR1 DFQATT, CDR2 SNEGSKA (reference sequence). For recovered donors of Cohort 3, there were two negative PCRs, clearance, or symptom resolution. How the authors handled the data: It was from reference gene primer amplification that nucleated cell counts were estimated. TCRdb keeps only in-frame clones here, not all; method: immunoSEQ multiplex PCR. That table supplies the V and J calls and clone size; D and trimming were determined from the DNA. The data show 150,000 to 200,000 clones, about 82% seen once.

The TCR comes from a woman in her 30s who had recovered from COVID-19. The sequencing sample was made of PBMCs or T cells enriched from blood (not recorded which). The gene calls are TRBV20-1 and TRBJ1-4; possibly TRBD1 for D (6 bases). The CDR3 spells CSASWDTEKLFF. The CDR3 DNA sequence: TGCAGTGCTAGTTGGGACACCGAAAAACTGTTTTTT.